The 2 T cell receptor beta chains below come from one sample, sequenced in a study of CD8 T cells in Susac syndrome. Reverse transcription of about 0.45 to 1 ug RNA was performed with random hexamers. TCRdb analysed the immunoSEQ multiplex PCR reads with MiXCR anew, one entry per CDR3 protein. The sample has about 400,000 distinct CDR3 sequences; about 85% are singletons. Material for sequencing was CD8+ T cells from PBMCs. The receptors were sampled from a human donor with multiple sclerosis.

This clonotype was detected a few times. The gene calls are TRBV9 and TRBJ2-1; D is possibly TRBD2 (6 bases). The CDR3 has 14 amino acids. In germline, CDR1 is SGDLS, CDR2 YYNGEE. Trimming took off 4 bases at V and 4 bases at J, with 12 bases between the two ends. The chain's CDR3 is CASSFSGPYNEQFF. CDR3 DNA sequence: TGTGCCAGCAGCTTTAGCGGACCTTACAATGAGCAGTTCTTC.

CDR3 bases: TGTGCCACCAGTGATAGGACAGGGGCCTACAATGAGCAGTTCTTC. Encoded protein: CATSDRTGAYNEQFF. V gene TRBV24-1 combines with J gene TRBJ2-1; 9 bases fit TRBD1. The CDR3 is 15 residues long. From germline, CDR1 is KGHDR and CDR2 SFDVKD. Trimming removed 3 bases from V and 2 bases from J; junction bases left unmatched: 1.